This record looks at one T cell receptor beta chain sequence and its context. The specificity of this receptor is unknown. Base qualities are not recorded, but no much larger clone differs from it by a single base. Receptor amplification or capture employed RT-PCR. Sequencer: Illumina HiSeq 2500. In-frame beta chains were kept once TCRdb had trimmed the public reads at Q25 with fastp and called clones with MiXCR. Here each entry gathers all rows of one CDR3 protein and keeps the most common genes and DNA. The sample includes about 700,000 distinct CDR3 sequences, with around 15% observed a single time. The ten largest make up 7.5% to 8% of the sample. This specimen belongs to a study of response to subunit inactivated influenza vaccine (dated by TCRdb to between 2017 and 2018). Turning to the overall study: To follow how T cells responded to a trivalent subunit inactivated influenza vaccine, the researchers relied on deep quantitative profiling of the T cell receptor repertoire.

Overall study results and their limits: The authors suggested that each seasonal influenza vaccination may recruit only a limited number of new T cells.

After removal of 6 bases from V and 1 base from J, the junction retains 5 bases not matched to a gene. The CDR3, cysteine through phenylalanine, is 15 amino acids long. Only the CDR3 region is kept as DNA, spanning 45 bases read in frame from base 1. The germline V gene encodes CDR1 SNHLY and CDR2 FYNNEI. Sample: PBMCs from blood, taken 14 days before vaccination. The chain employs TRBV2 and TRBJ2-2; 7 of the junction bases match TRBD1. The TCR was taken from a man aged 50 or older who received an inactivated influenza vaccine. Donor details come from another sample of the same person, matched by shared clones. The CDR3 protein: CASRPRTGNTGELFF. The bases are TGTGCCAGCAGGCCCAGGACAGGGAACACCGGGGAGCTGTTTTTT.